This T cell receptor (beta chain) was recorded in a study of blood T cells in healthy people across ages. Primed by a sample-barcoded 5' primer and a J-beta primer mix, a second PCR proceeded for about 6 to 12 cycles. Using its own MiXCR run on the 5' RACE reads, TCRdb lists one record per CDR3 protein. The sample has roughly 860,000 distinct CDR3 sequences, around 68% seen once. The germline V gene encodes CDR1 SGHTA and CDR2 FQGNSA. Trimming stripped 7 bases from V and 5 bases from J, with 15 bases between. The CDR3 contains 13 residues. This rearrangement joins TRBV7-2 to TRBJ2-7, with TRBD1 as a possible D gene (6 bases). This receptor was identified in a man aged 25-40 years in good health. Sequencing was performed on blood. The CDR3 sequence is CASTPGAWNEQYF. DNA for the CDR3: TGTGCCAGCACGCCAGGGGCTTGGAACGAGCAGTACTTC.